The T cell receptor beta chain under discussion was sequenced for a study of response to subunit inactivated influenza vaccine. Study-wide results and caveats: The authors suggested that few new T cells are recruited per seasonal influenza vaccination.

The CDR3 loop spans 14 amino acids. V was pared by 4 bases and J by 8 bases, with 7 bases of the junction left unmatched. Germline V gene sequence: CDR1 SGHVS, CDR2 FQNEAQ. This clonotype was counted only a few times. Antigen: not known. A single record per CDR3 protein comes from TCRdb applying MiXCR to the RT-PCR reads. The data hold about 570,000 distinct CDR3 sequences, with about an eighth observed a single time. The origin of this receptor is a man aged 50 or older who received an inactivated influenza vaccine. V gene TRBV7-8 combines with J gene TRBJ1-5, with 8 bases aligning to TRBD1. This sample comprised PBMCs from blood, obtained on the day of vaccination. The CDR3 here is CASSSQGAKEPQHF. The CDR3, as DNA: TGTGCCAGCAGCTCCCAGGGGGCGAAGGAGCCCCAGCATTTT.